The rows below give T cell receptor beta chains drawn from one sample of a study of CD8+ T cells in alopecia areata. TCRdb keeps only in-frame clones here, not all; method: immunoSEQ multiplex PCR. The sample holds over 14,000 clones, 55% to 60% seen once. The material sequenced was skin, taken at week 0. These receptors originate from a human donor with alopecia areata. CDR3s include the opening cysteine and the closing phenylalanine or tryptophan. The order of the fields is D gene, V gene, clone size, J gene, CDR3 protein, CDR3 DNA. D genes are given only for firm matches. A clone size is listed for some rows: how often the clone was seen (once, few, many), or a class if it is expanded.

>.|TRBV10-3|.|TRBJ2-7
CAISESRSVYEQYF
TGTGCCATCAGTGAGTCTCGTTCGGTCTACGAGCAGTACTTC
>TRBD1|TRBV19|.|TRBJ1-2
CASSMPLRGRYGYTF
TGTGCCAGTAGTATGCCCCTCAGGGGGCGTTATGGCTACACCTTC
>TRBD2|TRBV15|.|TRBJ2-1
CATSRDRGGGSDNEQFF
TGTGCCACCAGCAGAGATCGCGGGGGAGGGTCTGACAATGAGCAGTTCTTC
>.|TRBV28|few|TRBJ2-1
CASSFGEGGRTYNEQFF
TGTGCCAGCAGTTTTGGTGAGGGCGGACGGACCTACAATGAGCAGTTCTTC
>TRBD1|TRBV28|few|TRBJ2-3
CASSTPGTGSTDTQYF
TGTGCCAGCAGTACTCCCGGGACAGGGTCTACAGATACGCAGTATTTT
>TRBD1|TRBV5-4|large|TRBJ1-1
CASSLQTGVMNTEAFF
TGTGCCAGCAGCTTACAGACAGGGGTAATGAACACTGAAGCTTTCTTT
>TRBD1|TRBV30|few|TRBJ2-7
CAGRRTGNSYEQYF
TGTGCCGGAAGGCGGACAGGGAACTCCTACGAGCAGTACTTC
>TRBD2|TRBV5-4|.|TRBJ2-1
CASSYGLAEENEQFF
TGTGCCAGCAGCTACGGACTAGCGGAAGAAAATGAGCAGTTCTTC
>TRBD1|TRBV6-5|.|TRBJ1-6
CASRLRGTGVSPLHF
TGTGCCAGCAGGCTTCGTGGGACAGGGGTCTCACCCCTCCACTTT
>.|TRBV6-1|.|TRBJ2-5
CASSESSGETQYF
TGTGCCAGCAGTGAATCAAGCGGAGAGACCCAGTACTTC
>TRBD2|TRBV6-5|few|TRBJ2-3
CASSRGTSEDTQYF
TGTGCCAGCAGCCGAGGGACTAGCGAGGATACGCAGTATTTT
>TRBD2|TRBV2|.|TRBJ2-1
CASRAHILAGFYNEQFF
TGTGCCAGCAGGGCCCATATACTAGCGGGGTTCTACAATGAGCAGTTCTTC
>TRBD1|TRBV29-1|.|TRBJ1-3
CSVVVGQTGNTIYF
TGCAGCGTTGTGGTGGGACAGACTGGAAACACCATATATTTT
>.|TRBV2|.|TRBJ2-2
CASSEERGRGGELFF
TGTGCCAGCAGTGAGGAACGGGGGCGGGGCGGGGAGCTGTTTTTT
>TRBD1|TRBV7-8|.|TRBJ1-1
CASSSLTGSITEAFF
TGTGCCAGCAGCTCCTTGACAGGGTCGATCACTGAAGCTTTCTTT
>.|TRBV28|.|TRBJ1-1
CASSLVRVVNTEAFF
TGTGCCAGCAGTTTAGTCAGGGTGGTTAACACTGAAGCTTTCTTT
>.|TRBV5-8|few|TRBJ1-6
CASSSRTFRDSPLHF
TGTGCCAGCAGCTCAAGGACGTTCCGCGATTCACCCCTCCACTTT
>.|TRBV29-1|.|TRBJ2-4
CSLPQPGAAKNIQYF
TGCAGTCTACCTCAACCCGGGGCGGCCAAAAACATTCAGTACTTC
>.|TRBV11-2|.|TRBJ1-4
CASSSHREARERKLFF
TGTGCCAGCAGCAGCCACAGGGAGGCGCGGGAAAGGAAACTGTTTTTT
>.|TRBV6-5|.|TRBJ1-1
CASRKEEQPWSEAFF
TGTGCCAGCAGAAAAGAAGAACAGCCCTGGTCTGAAGCTTTCTTT
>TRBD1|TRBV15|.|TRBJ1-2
CATSTHPSGTAYYGYTF
TGTGCCACCAGCACCCACCCATCCGGGACAGCATACTATGGCTACACCTTC
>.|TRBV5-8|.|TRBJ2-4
CASSLSLESAKNIQYF
TGTGCCAGCAGCTTGAGTCTTGAGTCGGCCAAAAACATTCAGTACTTC
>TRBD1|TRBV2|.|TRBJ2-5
CASSRNPWTGGETQYF
TGTGCCAGCAGTCGAAACCCCTGGACAGGGGGAGAGACCCAGTACTTC
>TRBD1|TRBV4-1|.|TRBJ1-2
CASSPPRGLGYGYTF
TGCGCCAGCAGCCCTCCCAGGGGGCTCGGCTATGGCTACACCTTC
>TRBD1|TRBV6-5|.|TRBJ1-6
CASSNYRGGGSPLHF
TGTGCCAGCAGTAACTACAGGGGCGGGGGGTCACCCCTCCACTTT
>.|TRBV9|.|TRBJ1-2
CASSVASEAGYTF
TGTGCCAGCAGCGTAGCCAGTGAGGCCGGCTACACCTTC
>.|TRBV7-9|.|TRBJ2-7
CASSHPNDGNYEQYF
TGTGCCAGCAGCCACCCGAACGACGGCAACTACGAGCAGTACTTC
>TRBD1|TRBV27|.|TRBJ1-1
CASSLRGLNTEAFF
TGTGCCAGCAGTTTAAGGGGGCTGAACACTGAAGCTTTCTTT
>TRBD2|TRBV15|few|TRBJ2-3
CATSPGLPPNTQYF
TGTGCCACGTCACCGGGACTACCTCCGAATACGCAGTATTTT
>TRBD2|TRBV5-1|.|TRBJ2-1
CASTSSGGYNEQFF
TGCGCCAGCACTTCTAGCGGGGGCTACAATGAGCAGTTCTTC
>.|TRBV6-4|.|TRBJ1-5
CASAPIPNQPQHF
TGTGCCAGCGCCCCGATACCCAATCAGCCCCAGCATTTT
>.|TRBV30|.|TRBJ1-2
CAWSVLGAWYGYTF
TGTGCCTGGAGTGTACTCGGGGCTTGGTATGGCTACACCTTC
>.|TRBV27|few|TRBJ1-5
CASSGGVYQPQHF
TGTGCCAGCAGTGGTGGTGTTTATCAGCCCCAGCATTTT
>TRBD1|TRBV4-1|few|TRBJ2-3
CASSVYFRDRVTDTQYF
TGCGCCAGCAGCGTTTACTTCCGGGACAGGGTCACAGATACGCAGTATTTT
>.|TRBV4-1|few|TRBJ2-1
CASSQVDLVSYNEQFF
TGCGCCAGCAGCCAAGTTGATCTAGTGTCCTACAATGAGCAGTTCTTC
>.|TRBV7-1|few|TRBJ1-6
CASSVPDRFNSPLHF
TGTGCCAGCAGCGTCCCCGACAGGTTTAATTCACCCCTCCACTTT
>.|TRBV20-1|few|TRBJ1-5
CSAGSRPQHF
TGCAGTGCTGGAAGTAGGCCCCAGCATTTT
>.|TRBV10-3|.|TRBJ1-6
CAISEARIWTALNSPLHF
TGTGCCATCAGTGAGGCGCGAATTTGGACAGCGCTCAATTCACCCCTCCACTTT
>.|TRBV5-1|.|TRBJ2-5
CASSGGVRGQETQYF
TGCGCCAGCAGCGGAGGGGTGAGGGGGCAAGAGACCCAGTACTTC
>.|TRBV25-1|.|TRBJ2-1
CASSEFLFNEQFF
TGTGCCAGCAGTGAATTCCTCTTCAATGAGCAGTTCTTC
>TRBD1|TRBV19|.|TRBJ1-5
CASSSRTGNGQPQHF
TGTGCCAGTAGTAGCCGGACAGGGAATGGTCAGCCCCAGCATTTT
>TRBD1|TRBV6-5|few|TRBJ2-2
CASSYSITGGKGELFF
TGTGCCAGCAGTTACTCGATCACAGGGGGCAAAGGGGAGCTGTTTTTT
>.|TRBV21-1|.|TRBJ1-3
CASSKAICSGNTIYF
TGTGCCAGCAGCAAAGCGATCTGCTCTGGAAACACCATATATTTT
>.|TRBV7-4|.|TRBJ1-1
CASSLMALYTEAFF
TGTGCCAGCAGCTTAATGGCCCTGTACACTGAAGCTTTCTTT
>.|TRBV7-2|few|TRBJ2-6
CASSLDGANVLTF
TGTGCCAGCAGCTTAGACGGGGCCAACGTCCTGACTTTC
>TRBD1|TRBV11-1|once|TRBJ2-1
CASSYRGLAFSSYNEQFF
TGTGCCAGCTCCTACAGGGGGCTAGCGTTCAGCTCCTACAATGAGCAGTTCTTC
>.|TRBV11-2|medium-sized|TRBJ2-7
CASSLFPGASYEQYF
TGTGCCAGCAGCTTATTTCCCGGGGCCTCCTACGAGCAGTACTTC
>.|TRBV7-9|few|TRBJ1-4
CASSLAGATNEKLFF
TGTGCCAGCAGCTTGGCGGGGGCAACTAATGAAAAACTGTTTTTT
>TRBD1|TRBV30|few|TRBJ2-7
CASDRGEAYEQYF
TGTGCCTCGGACAGGGGGGAGGCCTACGAGCAGTACTTC
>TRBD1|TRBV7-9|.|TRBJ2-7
CASSLEGQGYEQYF
TGTGCCAGCAGCTTAGAGGGACAGGGTTACGAGCAGTACTTC
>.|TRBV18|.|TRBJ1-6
CASSLTDLSNSPLHF
TGTGCCAGCTCACTAACGGATCTTTCGAATTCACCCCTCCACTTT
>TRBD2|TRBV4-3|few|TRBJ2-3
CASSQDSRGRTDTQYF
TGCGCCAGCAGCCAAGATTCGCGGGGGAGGACAGATACGCAGTATTTT
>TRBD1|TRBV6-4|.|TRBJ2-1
CASSAGQGSYNEQFF
TGTGCCAGCAGCGCCGGACAGGGGAGCTACAATGAGCAGTTCTTC
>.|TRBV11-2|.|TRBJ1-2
CASSLEAPFNYGYTF
TGTGCCAGCAGCTTAGAAGCCCCCTTTAACTATGGCTACACCTTC